This record concerns one TCR beta chain sequence. Sequencing was performed with immunoSEQ multiplex PCR; in TCRdb, only in-frame clones are kept and a portion is missing. Of tens of thousands of clones in the sample, 91% were seen once. The data were taken from a study of control samples from healthy donors and cancer patients. The J segment lost 5 bases and the V segment lost 4 bases, leaving 8 bases of the junction unmatched. The germline gives CDR1 SGHRS, CDR2 YFSETQ. CDR3 size: 14 residues. This rearrangement joins TRBV5-1 to TRBJ1-2; the match to TRBD1 covers 7 bases. The TCR was taken from a woman between 25 and 40 years old in good health. Source material: blood. Here the CDR3 DNA reads TGCGCCAGCAGCCCCGGGACAGCATCGTATGGCTACACCTTC. Residues: CASSPGTASYGYTF.